Presented here are 22 T cell receptor beta chains from one specimen sequenced in a study of molecular identifiers for immune sequencing clone quantification (dated by TCRdb to the late 2010s). Library construction relied on PCR. Sequenced using a NextSeq 500. TCRdb's own reprocessing of the public reads used fastp at Q25 and MiXCR and kept productive beta chains. Identical CDR3 proteins give one entry, which carries the most common genes and DNA. The sample table lists under 100,000 distinct CDR3 sequences, around 25% of them with a count of one. Approximately 0.78% of the sample lies in the top ten. Sequences were obtained from naive CD8+ T cells from blood, with Jurkat cell RNA spiked in. What the cell subset or site label conveys for this sample: FACS-sorted CD8+CD4-CCR7+CD45RA+ naive T cells. The source of these receptors is a human donor in good health. Some libraries in this study had Jurkat cell RNA spiked in.

V and J are TRBV7-6 and TRBJ2-2; TRBD2 matches at 9 bases. V was pared by 1 base and J by 6 bases, with 12 bases of the junction left unmatched. CDR3 length equals 18 residues. Germline lookup yields CDR1 SGHVS and CDR2 FNYEAQ. The DNA for the CDR3 is TGTGCCAGCAGCTTAGTATGGCGGGAGGGCCCTCAAGCCGGGGAGCTGTTTTTT. Its protein is CASSLVWREGPQAGELFF.

The chain uses TRBV6-6 and TRBJ1-4, with 9 bases fitting TRBD1. The junction had 8 bases not matched to a gene; V was cut back by 5 bases and J by 7 bases. CDR3 length equals 15 residues. The V gene's germline CDR1 is MNHNY and CDR2 SVGAGI (reference sequence). This CDR3 is CASSLPGQGSEKLFF. CDR3 coding DNA: TGTGCCAGCAGTCTTCCGGGACAGGGAAGTGAAAAACTGTTTTTT.

This clonotype has just a few counts. CDR3 DNA sequence: TGTGCCAGCATACAAAGCCTGCGGGAGGGCAGGACTGAAGCTTTCTTT. Its translation: CASIQSLREGRTEAFF. The chain couples TRBV6-2 or TRBV6-3 to TRBJ1-1; no clear D. The length of the CDR3 is 16 residues. Trimming pared 7 bases from V and 5 bases from J, leaving 23 bases between. CDR1 is MNHEY and CDR2 is SVGEGT in the germline V gene.

About this clonotype itself: One end of the junction is discordant with germline, which a read error may explain. The chain has TRBV28 and TRBJ2-3; D might be TRBD2 (6 bases). Germline V gives CDR1 MDHEN, CDR2 SYDVKM. CDR3 length: 16 residues. The CDR3 coding sequence is TGTGCCTGCAGTTTGGATCTCGGGCGGGACACAGATACGCAGTATTTT. Residues: CACSLDLGRDTDTQYF.

The sample holds many counts of this clonotype. The chain is built from TRBV7-2 and TRBJ1-6; D perhaps matches TRBD1 (5 bases). Germline lookup yields CDR1 SGHTA and CDR2 FQGNSA. V lost 5 bases and J 0 bases, leaving 20 bases between the germline ends. This CDR3 spans 19 amino acids. This CDR3 reads CASSPAGQDRSSYNSPLHF. CDR3 DNA: TGTGCCAGCAGCCCCGCGGGGCAAGACCGGAGCTCCTATAATTCACCCCTCCACTTT.

For this clonotype: The junction differs from germline at one of its ends, possibly a read error. This chain links TRBV20-1 with TRBJ1-4, with a possible D match to TRBD1 (5 bases). Per the germline V gene, CDR1 is DFQATT and CDR2 is SNEGSKA (reference sequence). There are 15 residues in the CDR3. The CDR3 sequence is CSARSGGGTNEELFF. The CDR3 nucleotides read TGCAGTGCTAGGTCCGGGGGGGGAACTAATGAAGAACTGTTTTTT.

This clonotype was detected only a few times. The V and J genes are TRBV6-2 or TRBV6-3 and TRBJ2-4; 8 bases are shared with TRBD1. With V trimmed by 7 bases and J by 10 bases, 9 bases remained unmatched. The germline CDR1 and CDR2 sequences are MNHEY and SVGEGT. The length of the CDR3 is 13 residues. The CDR3 protein is CASTHRGVLIQYF. DNA of the CDR3: TGTGCCAGCACACACAGGGGGGTTCTAATTCAGTACTTC.

V usage is TRBV20-1 and J usage is TRBJ2-2; 10 bases match TRBD2. Germline V lookup: CDR1 DFQATT, CDR2 SNEGSKA (reference sequence). Trimming at V came to 0 bases and at J to 2 bases, leaving 9 bases not matched to a gene. This CDR3 is 18 amino acids long. This CDR3 reads CSARDSRTSGYNTGELFF. The CDR3 DNA is TGCAGTGCTAGAGATTCGCGGACTAGCGGATATAACACCGGGGAGCTGTTTTTT.

V gene TRBV7-7 combines with J gene TRBJ2-7, with D uncertain. Germline V gene lookup returns CDR1 SSHAT and CDR2 FNYEAQ (reference sequence). CDR3 length equals 13 residues. The chain's CDR3 is CANSLEVTYEQYF. Here the CDR3 DNA reads TGTGCTAACAGCTTAGAGGTAACCTACGAGCAGTACTTC.

This clonotype appeared many times. The chain recombines TRBV29-1 with TRBJ1-2; the D is unclear. V lost 6 bases and J 1 base, leaving 12 bases between the germline ends. The length of the CDR3 is 13 residues. Germline lookup yields CDR1 SQVTM and CDR2 ANQGSEA. The CDR3 region is CSVTEVFNYGYTF. The CDR3 coding sequence is TGCAGCGTGACCGAAGTTTTTAACTATGGCTACACCTTC. The full variable domain, completed using reference TRBV29-1 and TRBJ1-2, is SAVISQKPSRDICQRGTSLTIQCQVDSQVTMMFWYRQQPGQSLTLIATANQGSEATYESGFVIDKFPISRPNLTFSTLTVSNMSPEDSSIYLCSVTEVFNYGYTFGSGTRLTVV.

The chain combines TRBV20-1 with TRBJ2-3, with D perhaps matching TRBD1 or TRBD2 (5 bases each). Trimming took 3 bases from V and 3 from J, leaving 19 bases between them. Germline V lookup: CDR1 DFQATT, CDR2 SNEGSKA (reference sequence). The CDR3 has 16 residues. The CDR3 DNA is TGCAGTGCTAGTTGGTGGGGCCCCCCGGGAACAGATACGCAGTATTTT. Residues: CSASWWGPPGTDTQYF.

This clonotype appeared many times. V gene TRBV7-9 combines with J gene TRBJ1-1; TRBD1 aligns across 9 bases. CDR3 length: 15 amino acids. J was trimmed by 3 bases and V by 4 bases; bases with no gene match: 6. CDR1 and CDR2 (germline): SEHNR, FQNEAQ (reference sequence). In nucleotides, the CDR3 is TGTGCCAGCAGCTCTCGGGACAGGGAGTACACTGAAGCTTTCTTT. It encodes CASSSRDREYTEAFF. Based on the CDR3 plus reference TRBV7-9 and TRBJ1-1, the full variable domain is DTGVSQNPRHKITKRGQNVTFRCDPISEHNRLYWYRQTLGQGPEFLTYFQNEAQLEKSRLLSDRFSAERPKGSFSTLEIQRTEQGDSAMYLCASSSRDREYTEAFFGQGTRLTVV.

This clonotype was counted at least ten times. J is TRBJ1-1 and V is TRBV19; D is undetermined. Trimming pared 2 bases from V and 2 bases from J, leaving 3 bases between. Germline V gives CDR1 LNHDA, CDR2 SQIVND (reference sequence). CDR3 size: 12 residues. CDR3 in amino acids: CASSIPNTEAFF. CDR3 sequence (DNA): TGTGCCAGTAGTATACCTAACACTGAAGCTTTCTTT.

This clonotype has ten or more counts. This chain uses TRBV24-1 with TRBJ2-2; D may be TRBD2 (6 bases). Germline CDR1 KGHDR, CDR2 SFDVKD. This CDR3 has 12 amino acids. Deletions cut 5 bases from V and 7 bases from J, with 7 bases between. The CDR3 nucleotides are TGTGCCACCAGTGGGGGAGGCGGGGAGCTGTTTTTT. This translates into CATSGGGGELFF.

The chain carries TRBV10-2 and TRBJ1-5; D gene ambiguous. Germline V gene sequence: CDR1 WSHSY, CDR2 SAAADI. Trimming removed 8 bases from V and 4 bases from J, with 12 bases in between. CDR3 size: 13 residues. CDR3 in DNA: TGCGCCAGCGCGTGGCAGCAAAATCAGCCCCAGCATTTT. It translates to CASAWQQNQPQHF.

This clonotype was seen only a few times. The junction departs from the called germline gene at one end, perhaps through a read error. The chain joins TRBV5-5 to TRBJ2-1; TRBD2 matches at 9 bases. Germline lookup yields CDR1 SGHKS and CDR2 YYEKEE (reference sequence). This CDR3 spans 14 amino acids. In DNA, the CDR3 is TGTGCCAGCAGCAGCGGGACTAGCTACAATGGGCAGTTCTTC. This gives the protein CASSSGTSYNGQFF.

This clonotype was detected a few times. V and J are TRBV7-9 and TRBJ1-5; tentative D call: TRBD1 (6 bases). Germline CDR1 SEHNR, CDR2 FQNEAQ (reference sequence). V gave up 3 bases and J gave up 5 bases, with 11 bases separating them. CDR3 length: 14 residues. The DNA for the CDR3 is TGTGCCAGCAGCTTTGGCGGGGGGCATCAGCCCCAGCATTTT. Residues: CASSFGGGHQPQHF.

The chain has TRBV6-2 or TRBV6-3 and TRBJ2-5; no definite D call. V lost 4 bases to trimming and J lost 0 bases, with 6 bases between them. The CDR3 has 13 residues. Germline assignment: CDR1 MNHEY and CDR2 SVGEGT. The CDR3, as DNA: TGTGCCAGCAGTTGCCCGAACCAAGAGACCCAGTACTTC. The encoded protein is CASSCPNQETQYF.

This clonotype was found many times. V and J are TRBV28 and TRBJ1-2; maybe TRBD1 (5 bases). Between the trimmed V and J ends, which lost 5 bases and 1 base, there was a span of 11 bases. The CDR3 is 14 amino acids. Germline lookup yields CDR1 MDHEN and CDR2 SYDVKM. CDR3 sequence reads: CASSPPGGNYGYTF. The CDR3 bases are TGTGCCAGCAGTCCCCCCGGGGGTAACTATGGCTACACCTTC.

The chain is built from TRBV14 and TRBJ1-6; a possible D gene is TRBD1 (5 bases). Germline assignment: CDR1 SGHDN and CDR2 FVKESK. The V and J ends lost 0 bases and 9 bases respectively, with 21 bases between them. This CDR3 has 18 amino acids. The CDR3 sequence: CASSQDLGAGVDSSPLHF. CDR3 DNA sequence: TGTGCCAGCAGCCAAGATTTAGGGGCCGGGGTGGATTCTTCACCCCTCCACTTT.

This clonotype was counted many times. The V call is TRBV11-2, the J call TRBJ2-3, with D tentatively TRBD1 (6 bases). With 5 bases removed from V and 5 bases from J, the gap between germline ends came to 20 bases. CDR1 is SGHAT, CDR2 FQNNGV, per germline. CDR3 length: 16 residues. The CDR3 reads CASSGEYGQLIDTQYF. The CDR3 DNA is TGTGCCAGCAGCGGGGAATATGGACAGTTGATAGATACGCAGTATTTT.

For this clonotype: This may come from a read error, since a much larger clone is one base off. This chain uses TRBV2 with TRBJ1-1; TRBD1 is a possible D gene (5 bases). Trimming shortened V by 6 bases and J by 0 bases, and 8 bases separated the two germline ends. The CDR3 totals 13 residues. Germline CDR1 is SNHLY and CDR2 is FYNNEI. DNA for the CDR3: TGTGCCAGCAGCAGGGTGTTGAACACTGAAGCTTTCTTT. It translates to CASSRVLNTEAFF.